This T cell receptor beta chain was sequenced during a study of control samples from healthy donors and cancer patients. There are 18 residues in the CDR3. V lost 0 bases and J 0 bases, leaving 14 bases between the germline ends. Germline V gives CDR1 LGHDT, CDR2 YNNKEL (reference sequence). Assay used: immunoSEQ multiplex PCR; TCRdb lists only in-frame clones, some missing. The table lists 250,000 to 300,000 clones, over 70% of them singletons. Sequencing used PBMCs. The receptor was derived from a woman aged 55-70 years with lung cancer. The rearrangement links TRBV3-1 (or the pseudogene TRBV3-2) to TRBJ2-2, with D hard to call. The CDR3 bases are TGTGCCAGCAGCCAAGATAGCTTTGGGCCGTCGAACACCGGGGAGCTGTTTTTT. Its translation is CASSQDSFGPSNTGELFF.